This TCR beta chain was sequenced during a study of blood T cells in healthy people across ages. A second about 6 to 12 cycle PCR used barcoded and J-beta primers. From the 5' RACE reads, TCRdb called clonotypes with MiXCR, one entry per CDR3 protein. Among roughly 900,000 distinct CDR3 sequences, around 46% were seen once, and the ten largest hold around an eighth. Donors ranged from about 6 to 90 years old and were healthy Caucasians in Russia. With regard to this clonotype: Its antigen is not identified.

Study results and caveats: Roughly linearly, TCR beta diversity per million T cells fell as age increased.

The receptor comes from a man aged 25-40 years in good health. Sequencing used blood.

CDR3 DNA: TGTGCCAGCAGTTACCCCACTAGCGGGGTCTCCTACGAGCAGTACTTC. This sequence encodes CASSYPTSGVSYEQYF. V gene TRBV6-2 or TRBV6-3 combines with J gene TRBJ2-7; 10 bases fit TRBD2. The length of the CDR3 is 16 residues. In germline, CDR1 is MNHEY, CDR2 SVGEGT. Unmatched junction bases numbered 4, after V lost 2 bases and J lost 0 bases.